Below, 23 T cell receptor beta chains from the same sample are listed, as sequenced in a study of cytomegalovirus exposure and HLA in healthy donors. In the PCR, 60 Vbeta and 13 Jbeta primers were used. Generated by immunoSEQ multiplex PCR, the TCRdb table keeps only in-frame clones and is missing some. The profile shows approximately 82,000 clones, around 62% of them singletons. Sequences were obtained from PBMCs. Source of these receptors: a woman in her twenties or thirties in good health and CMV-seropositive.

About this clone itself: The junction departs from the called germline gene at one end, perhaps through a read error. This chain connects TRBV7-9 to TRBJ2-1; TRBD2 agrees at 11 bases. The germline V gene has CDR1 SEHNR and CDR2 FQNEAQ (reference sequence). CDR3 length: 18 amino acids. The CDR3 region has the DNA TGTTCCAGCAGCTCTACTAGCGGGGGTCGTAGCTCCTACAATGAGCAGTTCTTC. This translates into CSSSSTSGGRSSYNEQFF.

This clone turned up a few times. The chain is built from TRBV28 and TRBJ1-2; perhaps TRBD1 as D (6 bases). CDR1 MDHEN and CDR2 SYDVKM come from the germline V gene. The ends were cut back, 4 bases at V and 8 bases at J, with 23 bases in the middle. The CDR3 loop spans 16 amino acids. For the CDR3, the DNA is TGTGCCAGCAGTTCCAACGCCGGGACATTAAGCTTCGGCTACACCTTC. Amino acids: CASSSNAGTLSFGYTF.

This chain uses TRBV19 with TRBJ1-5; 8 bases line up with TRBD1. The trim removed 10 bases at V and 7 bases at J, leaving 15 bases unmatched. CDR3 size: 15 residues. The germline V gene has CDR1 LNHDA and CDR2 SQIVND (reference sequence). The CDR3 DNA sequence: TGTGCCATCGACCCAGGGGGCCGGGTGAGGCAGCCCCAGCATTTT. This gives the protein CAIDPGGRVRQPQHF.

The rearrangement uses TRBV29-1 and TRBJ2-7, with 9 bases matching TRBD1. This CDR3 comprises 14 residues. Germline V gene lookup returns CDR1 SQVTM and CDR2 ANQGSEA. Trimming cost V 4 bases and J 5 bases; bases outside gene matches: 9. The CDR3 loop reads CSVAGQGQGNEQYF. The CDR3 region has the DNA TGCAGCGTTGCCGGACAGGGACAGGGAAACGAGCAGTACTTC.

V is TRBV2 and J is TRBJ2-1; 9 nucleotides line up with TRBD2. The junction had 12 bases not matched to a gene; V was cut back by 8 bases and J by 7 bases. This CDR3 is built from 15 residues. Germline values: CDR1 SNHLY, CDR2 FYNNEI. The CDR3, as DNA: TGTGCCAGCGTCCGGGGACTAGCCGTTGATAATGAGCAGTTCTTC. Its translation: CASVRGLAVDNEQFF. The variable domain in full, completed from reference TRBV2 and TRBJ2-1, reads EPEVTQTPSHQVTQMGQEVILRCVPISNHLYFYWYRQILGQKVEFLVSFYNNEISEKSEIFDDQFSVERPDGSNFTLKIRSTKLEDSAMYFCASVRGLAVDNEQFFGPGTRLTVL.

V usage is TRBV19 and J usage is TRBJ1-1; D is ambiguous. The CDR3 is made up of 12 amino acids. V was shortened by 9 bases and J by 5 bases, with 13 bases between the two germline ends. Per germline, CDR1 LNHDA and CDR2 SQIVND (reference sequence). The CDR3 here is CASEAGGTEAFF. CDR3 DNA: TGTGCCAGCGAAGCAGGTGGTACTGAAGCTTTCTTT. The full variable domain, in which reference TRBV19 and TRBJ1-1 provide the parts outside the CDR3, is DGGITQSPKYLFRKEGQNVTLSCEQNLNHDAMYWYRQDPGQGLRLIYYSQIVNDFQKGDIAEGYSVSREKKESFPLTVTSAQKNPTAFYLCASEAGGTEAFFGQGTRLTVV.

The CDR3: CASSRTSGGGETQYF. The CDR3 coding sequence is TGCGCCAGCAGCCGGACTAGCGGGGGCGGGGAGACCCAGTACTTC. The chain uses TRBV4-1 and TRBJ2-5, with 13 nucleotides matching TRBD2. The CDR3 contains 15 residues. The junction had 4 bases not matched to a gene; V was cut back by 4 bases and J by 5 bases. The germline V gene encodes CDR1 MGHRA and CDR2 YSYEKL.

The V call is TRBV2, the J call TRBJ1-1, with 7 positions matching TRBD1. V was pared by 6 bases and J by 1 base, with 2 bases of the junction left unmatched. CDR1 and CDR2 (germline): SNHLY, FYNNEI. The CDR3 contains 13 residues. In DNA, the CDR3 is TGTGCCAGCAGGGGACAGAAGAACACTGAAGCTTTCTTT. Translation gives CASRGQKNTEAFF.

The chain combines TRBV5-6 with TRBJ1-3; unclear D gene. CDR1 and CDR2 from the germline V gene are SGHDT and YYEEEE. Trimming removed 5 bases at V and 0 bases at J, with 9 bases between. The CDR3 loop spans 14 amino acids. CDR3 in amino acids: CASSYASSGNTIYF. DNA of the CDR3: TGTGCCAGCAGTTACGCCAGCTCTGGAAACACCATATATTTT.

This clone was seen a handful of times. This chain uses TRBV10-3 with TRBJ1-2, with TRBD1 matching 9 bases. Trimming cost V 6 bases and J 3 bases; bases outside gene matches: 5. CDR1 is ENHRY, CDR2 SYGVKD, per germline. The CDR3 has 14 amino acids. This CDR3 reads CAIRFRTGDYGYTF. CDR3 DNA sequence: TGTGCCATCAGGTTTCGGACAGGGGACTATGGCTACACCTTC.

J is TRBJ1-6 and V is TRBV7-9, with D unclear. V shed 5 bases and J shed 8 bases, with 10 bases lying between them. This CDR3 spans 13 amino acids. The germline V gene has CDR1 SEHNR and CDR2 FQNEAQ (reference sequence). The CDR3 DNA follows: TGTGCCAGCAGCCGAGGCGTCGATTCACCCCTCCACTTT. It specifies CASSRGVDSPLHF.

This clone was found once. The chain uses TRBV28 and TRBJ2-7; 12 bases are a match to TRBD2. The V segment lost 7 bases and the J segment 2 bases; nucleotides outside the gene matches: 9. Germline V gives CDR1 MDHEN, CDR2 SYDVKM. The CDR3 runs 16 residues. CDR3 DNA: TGTGCCAGCACCCCAGCCCTAGCGGGGGGGACCTACGAGCAGTACTTC. Translated, it gives CASTPALAGGTYEQYF.

The chain recombines TRBV7-2 with TRBJ1-2; D possibly corresponds to TRBD1 (6 bases). The CDR3 length is 12 residues. Trimming removed 10 bases from V and 2 bases from J, with 11 bases in between. In germline, CDR1 is SGHTA, CDR2 FQGNSA. The CDR3: CATADRNYGYTF. The CDR3 nucleotides read TGTGCCACCGCGGACAGAAACTATGGCTACACCTTC.

This clone was detected once. V usage is TRBV6-6 and J usage is TRBJ1-1; 9 bases align to TRBD1. The CDR3 has 15 amino acids. J was trimmed by 5 bases and V by 0 bases; bases with no gene match: 4. Germline CDR1 and CDR2: MNHNY and SVGAGI (reference sequence). The CDR3 is CASSYSGQGRTEAFF. The CDR3 DNA sequence: TGTGCCAGCAGTTACTCGGGACAGGGCCGTACTGAAGCTTTCTTT.

This clone was recorded a few times. This sequence joins TRBV10-2 and TRBJ2-7, with D maybe TRBD2 (6 bases). V lost 7 bases and J lost 1, with 14 bases in between. The germline V gene has CDR1 WSHSY and CDR2 SAAADI. The CDR3 is made up of 14 amino acids. The CDR3 loop is CASIRTGDSYEQYF. In nucleotides, the CDR3 is TGCGCCAGCATCCGAACGGGGGATTCCTACGAGCAGTACTTC.

V and J are TRBV30 and TRBJ1-1; D ambiguous. Per the germline V gene, CDR1 is GTSNPN and CDR2 is SVGIG (reference sequence). This CDR3 is built from 14 residues. The V and J ends lost 0 bases and 4 bases respectively, with 12 bases between them. CDR3 amino acids: CAWSVRPSGTEAFF. The DNA for the CDR3 is TGTGCCTGGAGTGTACGGCCGTCGGGCACTGAAGCTTTCTTT.

This chain connects TRBV4-1 to TRBJ2-3, with D uncertain. From germline, CDR1 is MGHRA and CDR2 YSYEKL. This CDR3 contains 13 residues. The V gene lost 0 bases and the J gene lost 3 bases, with 4 bases spanning the gap. The CDR3 DNA is TGCGCCAGCAGCCAAGACGTGACAGATACGCAGTATTTT. It encodes CASSQDVTDTQYF.

This clone has a single count. The chain is built from TRBV5-1 and TRBJ1-1; D may be TRBD1 (5 bases). This CDR3 comprises 13 residues. Trimming left V 4 bases short and J 1 base short, with 8 bases between. From germline, CDR1 is SGHRS and CDR2 YFSETQ. CDR3 loop: CASSVTENTEAFF. The CDR3 nucleotides are TGCGCCAGCAGCGTGACAGAGAACACTGAAGCTTTCTTT.

This chain connects TRBV7-9 to TRBJ2-3; D is perhaps TRBD2 (7 bases). This CDR3 contains 17 residues. The V end lost 1 base, the J end lost 3 bases, and 17 bases lay between the germline ends. The germline CDR1 and CDR2 sequences are SEHNR and FQNEAQ (reference sequence). In DNA, the CDR3 is TGTGCCAGCAGCTTAGATACTGGGGGGGGGCCAACAGATACGCAGTATTTT. Amino acid sequence: CASSLDTGGGPTDTQYF.

Details on this clone: Relative to the germline gene, one junction end is altered; a read error may explain this. V usage is TRBV23-1 and J usage is TRBJ2-3; 13 nucleotides align to TRBD2. TRBV23-1 counts as an open reading frame of uncertain function. The CDR3 consists of 13 residues. CDR3 sequence reads: CASSQLKGLAGHF. Written as DNA, the CDR3 is TGCGCCAGCAGTCAATTAAAGGGACTAGCGGGGCATTTT.

CDR3: CASKSQWGPGRSGNTIYF. The DNA of the CDR3 is TGTGCCAGCAAGTCCCAGTGGGGGCCAGGAAGGTCTGGAAACACCATATATTTT. The chain uses TRBV11-3 and TRBJ1-3, with D tentatively TRBD1 (6 bases). The CDR3 runs 18 residues. The germline V gene has CDR1 SGHNT and CDR2 YENEEA. V was cut by 7 bases and J by 1 base, with 23 bases left in between.

The chain uses TRBV5-1 and TRBJ2-5, with D unclear. V was pared by 3 bases and J by 1 base, with 10 bases between. Germline CDR1 SGHRS, CDR2 YFSETQ. The CDR3 loop spans 14 amino acids. The CDR3 region has the DNA TGCGCCAGCAGCTCACGACTGGGCCAAGAGACCCAGTACTTC. This translates into CASSSRLGQETQYF.

The DNA of the CDR3 is TGTGCCAGCAGTTACCGACCCCGAGGCGGCTATGGCTACACCTTC. Amino acids: CASSYRPRGGYGYTF. The chain employs TRBV6-5 and TRBJ1-2; D not certain. Germline V gene lookup returns CDR1 MNHEY and CDR2 SVGAGI. The CDR3 extends over 15 amino acids. Trimming took off 2 bases at V and 4 bases at J, with 14 bases between the two ends.